This entry lists 6 T cell receptor beta chains sequenced from one sample in a study of blood T cell repertoires in COVID-19. TCRdb keeps only in-frame clones here, not all; method: immunoSEQ multiplex PCR. The data show over 200,000 clones, roughly four fifths seen once. The sample comprised peripheral blood. All receptors come from a woman of 80 years or more with COVID-19, enrolled during active disease.

A single count supports this clone. This chain links TRBV11-3 with TRBJ2-1; D not certain. Trimming stripped 1 base from V and 13 bases from J, with 14 bases between. Germline V gives CDR1 SGHNT, CDR2 YENEEA. The CDR3 covers 13 residues. CDR3 residues: CASSLAGGSAQFF. Written as DNA, the CDR3 is TGTGCCAGCAGCTTAGCTGGCGGTTCCGCCCAGTTCTTC.

This chain joins TRBV9 and TRBJ2-5; D perhaps matches TRBD1 (6 bases). The V gene's germline CDR1 is SGDLS and CDR2 YYNGEE. The germline V and J ends were trimmed by 1 base and 5 bases, with 12 bases remaining between them. The CDR3 is made up of 14 amino acids. This CDR3 reads CASSVKAGVETQYF. Here the CDR3 DNA reads TGTGCCAGCAGCGTAAAGGCAGGGGTGGAGACCCAGTACTTC.

V and J are TRBV5-1 and TRBJ2-5, with TRBD1 matching over 10 bases. V lost 3 bases, J lost 3 bases, and 5 bases stayed unmatched. The CDR3 contains 15 residues. CDR1 and CDR2 from the germline V gene are SGHRS and YFSETQ. CDR3: CASSSLGTGEETQYF. CDR3 sequence (DNA): TGCGCCAGCAGCTCCCTCGGGACAGGGGAAGAGACCCAGTACTTC.

This clone showed up just a few times. The chain is built from TRBV24-1 and TRBJ1-5; the D gene is possibly TRBD1 (5 bases). Germline V lookup: CDR1 KGHDR, CDR2 SFDVKD. The CDR3 runs 16 residues. Trimming stripped 2 bases from V and 1 base from J, with 11 bases between. Here the CDR3 DNA reads TGTGCCACCAGTGATTCCGACGGGGGGAGCAATCAGCCCCAGCATTTT. Its protein product is CATSDSDGGSNQPQHF.

This clone was recorded a few times. This chain uses TRBV11-2 with TRBJ2-3, with 9 bases identical to TRBD2. From germline, CDR1 is SGHAT and CDR2 FQNNGV. CDR3 length: 16 amino acids. Germline trimming cut 6 bases from V and 4 bases from J; bases unmatched to any gene: 11. This CDR3 reads CASSSPTSGRPDTQYF. The CDR3 coding sequence is TGTGCCAGCAGTTCCCCGACAAGCGGGAGGCCAGATACGCAGTATTTT.

This clone turned up a few times. The chain combines TRBV19 with TRBJ2-7; TRBD1 might be the D (5 bases). The CDR3 is 15 amino acids. V was pared by 6 bases and J by 5 bases, with 20 bases between. In germline, CDR1 is LNHDA, CDR2 SQIVND (reference sequence). CDR3 nucleotide sequence: TGTGCCAGTAGCCCAGGGCCGCCTCAAGGAGACGAGCAGTACTTC. It yields the protein CASSPGPPQGDEQYF.